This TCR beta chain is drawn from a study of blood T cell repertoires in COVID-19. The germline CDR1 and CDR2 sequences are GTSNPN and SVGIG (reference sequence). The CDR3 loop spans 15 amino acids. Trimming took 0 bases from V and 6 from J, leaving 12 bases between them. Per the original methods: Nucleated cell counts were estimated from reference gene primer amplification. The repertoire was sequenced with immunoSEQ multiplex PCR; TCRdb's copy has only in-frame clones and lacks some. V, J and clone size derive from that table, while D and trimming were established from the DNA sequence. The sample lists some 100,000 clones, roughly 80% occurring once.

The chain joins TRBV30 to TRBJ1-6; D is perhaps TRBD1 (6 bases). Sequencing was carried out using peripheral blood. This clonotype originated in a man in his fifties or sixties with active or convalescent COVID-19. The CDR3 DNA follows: TGTGCCTGGAGTGTAGGGAGGGGGGTTAATTCACCCCTCCACTTT. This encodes CAWSVGRGVNSPLHF.